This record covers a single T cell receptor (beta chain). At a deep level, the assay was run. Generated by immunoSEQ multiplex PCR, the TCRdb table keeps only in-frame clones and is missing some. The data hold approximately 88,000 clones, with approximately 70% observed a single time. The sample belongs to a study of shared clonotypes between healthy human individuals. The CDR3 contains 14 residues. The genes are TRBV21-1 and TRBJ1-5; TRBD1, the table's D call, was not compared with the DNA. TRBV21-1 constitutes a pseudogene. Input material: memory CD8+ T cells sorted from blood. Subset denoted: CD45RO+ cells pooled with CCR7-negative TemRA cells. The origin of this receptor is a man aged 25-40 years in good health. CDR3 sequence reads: CASSNYSGGQPQHF. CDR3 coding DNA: TGTGCCAGCAGCAATTATTCAGGGGGACAGCCCCAGCATTTT.